The 14 T cell receptor beta chains below all came from one sample that was sequenced in a study of beta chain features in type 1 diabetes. What was sequenced were expressed TCRB transcripts, since all of the isolated RNA had been reverse transcribed. Method: immunoSEQ multiplex PCR; TCRdb's copy keeps in-frame clones and lacks some. This repertoire shows about 650,000 clones, roughly 12% found once; its top ten account for around 0.12%. These receptors are not linked to any known antigen. General observations from the study: TCRB CDR3 length was moderately but significantly reduced in all four CD4+ subsets of Type 1 diabetes patients.

Sequenced sample: naive CD4+ T cells from blood. These receptors were obtained from a young man with type 1 diabetes.

In regard to this clone: Other DNA sequences in this sample translate to the same CDR3. This chain uses TRBV7-2 with TRBJ1-5; D is unclear. This CDR3 contains 15 residues. Germline V gene data show CDR1 as SGHTA and CDR2 as FQGNSA. Deletions cut 1 base from V and 1 base from J, with 8 bases between. The CDR3, as DNA: TGTGCCAGCAGCTTAGGAGGTAGGAGCAATCAGCCCCAGCATTTT. This translates into CASSLGGRSNQPQHF.

The chain joins TRBV6-6 to TRBJ2-3; 9 bases align to TRBD1. The germline V gene has CDR1 MNHNY and CDR2 SVGAGI (reference sequence). Trimming at V came to 2 bases and at J to 2 bases, leaving 5 bases not matched to a gene. CDR3 length: 16 amino acids. CDR3 nucleotide sequence: TGTGCCAGCAGTTACCCGGGACAGGGAATCACAGATACGCAGTATTTT. Amino acids: CASSYPGQGITDTQYF.

This clone occurred a few times. In nucleotides, the CDR3 is TGCGCCAGCAGCTTGGATGAGCGCTTACACACAGATACGCAGTATTTT. Translation: CASSLDERLHTDTQYF. V and J are TRBV5-1 and TRBJ2-3; D is ambiguous. This CDR3 is built from 16 residues. The germline CDR1 and CDR2 sequences are SGHRS and YFSETQ. V lost 0 bases and J lost 2, with 13 bases in between.

This sequence joins TRBV4-3 and TRBJ2-2; D call uncertain. This CDR3 region has 14 residues. V shed 8 bases and J shed 9 bases, with 19 bases lying between them. CDR1 and CDR2 from the germline V gene are LGHNA and YSLEER. The CDR3 region has the DNA TGCGCCAGCGAACCCGTCTATGGCAGGCGGGAGCTGTTTTTT. This encodes CASEPVYGRRELFF.

This clone has a handful of counts. This chain links TRBV5-6 with TRBJ1-2; D not resolved. Trimming took 2 bases from V and 0 from J, leaving 17 bases between them. Germline CDR1 SGHDT, CDR2 YYEEEE. The CDR3 is 17 amino acids. The CDR3 region is CASSLPGLDIANYGYTF. The CDR3 DNA follows: TGTGCCAGCAGCTTACCAGGCCTTGATATAGCTAACTATGGCTACACCTTC.

The V call is TRBV2, the J call TRBJ1-4; 7 nucleotides agree with TRBD1. Trimming removed 7 bases from V and 3 bases from J; junction bases left unmatched: 8. The CDR3 totals 15 residues. From germline, CDR1 is SNHLY and CDR2 FYNNEI. CDR3 region: CASKPRTGPNEKLFF. For the CDR3, the DNA is TGTGCCAGCAAACCAAGGACAGGTCCTAATGAAAAACTGTTTTTT.

This clone was recorded a few times. The chain is built from TRBV4-3 and TRBJ1-6; TRBD1 is a possible D gene (6 bases). Looked up from germline, CDR1 is LGHNA and CDR2 is YSLEER. Trimming cost V 0 bases and J 0 bases, with 15 bases left between them. The CDR3 consists of 19 residues. CDR3 sequence reads: CASSQDTGTFSSYNSPLHF. The CDR3, as DNA: TGCGCCAGCAGCCAAGACACCGGGACATTCAGCTCCTATAATTCACCCCTCCACTTT.

This chain joins TRBV4-1 and TRBJ2-2, with 10 nucleotides matching TRBD1. Germline values: CDR1 MGHRA, CDR2 YSYEKL. This CDR3 region has 17 residues. J lost 3 bases, V lost 0 bases, and 4 bases had no gene match. CDR3 in amino acids: CASSQDRGTGDTGELFF. The CDR3, as DNA: TGCGCCAGCAGCCAAGATCGAGGGACAGGGGACACCGGGGAGCTGTTTTTT.

This chain joins TRBV19 and TRBJ2-1; D not resolved. Germline V gives CDR1 LNHDA, CDR2 SQIVND (reference sequence). The CDR3 consists of 11 residues. Trimming cost V 6 bases and J 3 bases, with 3 bases left between them. CDR3 sequence reads: CASSYYNEQFF. CDR3 nucleotides: TGTGCCAGTAGCTACTACAATGAGCAGTTCTTC.

This clone was detected a few times. This chain connects TRBV4-3 to TRBJ2-7; 11 bases map to TRBD2. The CDR3 runs to 17 residues. The germline gives CDR1 LGHNA, CDR2 YSLEER. V gave up 0 bases and J gave up 1 base; unmatched junction bases: 5. CDR3 sequence: CASSQDLLAGESYEQYF. The CDR3 DNA sequence: TGCGCCAGCAGCCAAGACCTACTAGCGGGGGAGTCCTACGAGCAGTACTTC.

This sequence joins TRBV2 and TRBJ1-5; D uncertain. The CDR3 is 16 residues long. Germline CDR1 reads SNHLY; CDR2 reads FYNNEI. Trimming pared 0 bases from V and 5 bases from J, leaving 14 bases between. The CDR3 DNA sequence: TGTGCCAGCAGTGAAGCGCTGGGCAGAGGGTATCAGCCCCAGCATTTT. Its translation is CASSEALGRGYQPQHF.

DNA of the CDR3: TGTGCCAGCAGGGCACCGGCCTCTGGGGCCAACGTCCTGACTTTC. Translated: CASRAPASGANVLTF. This chain joins TRBV27 and TRBJ2-6; D remains unclear. Trimming left V 6 bases short and J 0 bases short, with 9 bases between. The CDR3 has 15 residues. Germline V lookup: CDR1 MNHEY, CDR2 SMNVEV (reference sequence).

This rearrangement joins TRBV6-1 to TRBJ2-3, with TRBD1 matching over 7 bases. Germline CDR1 MNHNS, CDR2 SASEGT. The ends lost 4 bases at V and 3 bases at J; junction bases unmatched: 4. The CDR3 is 14 amino acids. In nucleotides, the CDR3 is TGTGCCAGCAGTGTCAACAGGGGAACAGATACGCAGTATTTT. This sequence encodes CASSVNRGTDTQYF.

The chain couples TRBV27 to TRBJ2-1, with TRBD1 as a possible D gene (6 bases). CDR1 is MNHEY and CDR2 is SMNVEV in the germline V gene (reference sequence). The CDR3 totals 16 residues. Between the trimmed V and J ends, which lost 6 bases and 0 bases, there was a span of 15 bases. CDR3 region: CASSPFTQGSYNEQFF. CDR3 DNA: TGTGCCAGCAGCCCGTTCACACAGGGCTCCTACAATGAGCAGTTCTTC.